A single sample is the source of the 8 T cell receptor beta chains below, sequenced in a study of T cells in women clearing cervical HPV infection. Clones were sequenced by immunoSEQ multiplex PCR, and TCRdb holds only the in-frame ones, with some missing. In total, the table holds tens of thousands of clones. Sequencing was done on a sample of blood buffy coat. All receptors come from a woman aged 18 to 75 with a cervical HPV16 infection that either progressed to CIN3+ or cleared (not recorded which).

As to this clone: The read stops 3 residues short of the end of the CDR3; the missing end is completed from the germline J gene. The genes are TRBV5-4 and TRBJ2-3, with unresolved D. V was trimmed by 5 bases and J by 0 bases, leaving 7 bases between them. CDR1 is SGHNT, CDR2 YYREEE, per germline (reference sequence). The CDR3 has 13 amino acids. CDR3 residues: CASRATSTDTQYF. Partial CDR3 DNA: TGTGCCAGCAGGGCCACGAGCACAGATACG.

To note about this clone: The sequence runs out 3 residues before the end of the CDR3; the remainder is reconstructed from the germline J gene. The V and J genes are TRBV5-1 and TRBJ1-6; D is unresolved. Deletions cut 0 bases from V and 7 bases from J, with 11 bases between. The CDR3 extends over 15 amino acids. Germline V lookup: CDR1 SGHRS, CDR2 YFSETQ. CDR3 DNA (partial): TGCGCCAGCAGCTTGGAGGTCAGAACCAATTCACCC. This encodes CASSLEVRTNSP. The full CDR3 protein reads CASSLEVRTNSPLHF.

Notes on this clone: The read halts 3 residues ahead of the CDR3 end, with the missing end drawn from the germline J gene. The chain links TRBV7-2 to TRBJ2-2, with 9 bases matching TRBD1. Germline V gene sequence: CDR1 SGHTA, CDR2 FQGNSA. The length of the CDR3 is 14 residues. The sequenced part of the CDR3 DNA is TGTGCCAGCAGCTTCACAGGGGGCGATGAAAAG. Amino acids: CASSFTGGDEK. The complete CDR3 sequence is CASSFTGGDEKLFF.

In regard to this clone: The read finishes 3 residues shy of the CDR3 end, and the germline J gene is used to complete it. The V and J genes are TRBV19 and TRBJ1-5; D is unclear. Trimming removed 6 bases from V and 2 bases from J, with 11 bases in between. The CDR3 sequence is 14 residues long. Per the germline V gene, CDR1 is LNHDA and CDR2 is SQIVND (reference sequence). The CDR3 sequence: CASSLPLGNQPQHF. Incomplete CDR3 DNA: TGTGCCAGTAGCCTTCCTCTTGGCAATCAGCCC.

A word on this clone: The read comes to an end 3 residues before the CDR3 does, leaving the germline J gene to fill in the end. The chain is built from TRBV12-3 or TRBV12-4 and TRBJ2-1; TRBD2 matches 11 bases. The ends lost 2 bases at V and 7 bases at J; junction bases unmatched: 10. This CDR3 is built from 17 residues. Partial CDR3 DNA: TGTGCCAGCAGTTTATTGGTTAGCGGGGGGGCCAGTAATGAG. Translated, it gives CASSLLVSGGASNE. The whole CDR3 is CASSLLVSGGASNEQFF.

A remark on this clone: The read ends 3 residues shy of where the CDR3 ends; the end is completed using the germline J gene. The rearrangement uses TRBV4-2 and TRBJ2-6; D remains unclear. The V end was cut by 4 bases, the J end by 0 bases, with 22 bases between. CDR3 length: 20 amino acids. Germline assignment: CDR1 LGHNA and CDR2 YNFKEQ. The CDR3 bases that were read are TGTGCCAGCAGCCCTCGGGTCACCCCCTTTTCTTCCTCTGGGGCCAACGTC. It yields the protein CASSPRVTPFSSSGANV. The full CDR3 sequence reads CASSPRVTPFSSSGANVLTF.

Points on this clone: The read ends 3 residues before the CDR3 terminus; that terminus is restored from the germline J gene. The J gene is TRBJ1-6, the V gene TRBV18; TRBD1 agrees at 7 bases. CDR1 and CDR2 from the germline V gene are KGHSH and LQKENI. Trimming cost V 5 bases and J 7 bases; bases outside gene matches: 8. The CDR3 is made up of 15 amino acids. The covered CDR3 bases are TGTGCCAGCTCAAAAGACAGGGTCGGGAATTCACCC. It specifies CASSKDRVGNSP. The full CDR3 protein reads CASSKDRVGNSPLHF.

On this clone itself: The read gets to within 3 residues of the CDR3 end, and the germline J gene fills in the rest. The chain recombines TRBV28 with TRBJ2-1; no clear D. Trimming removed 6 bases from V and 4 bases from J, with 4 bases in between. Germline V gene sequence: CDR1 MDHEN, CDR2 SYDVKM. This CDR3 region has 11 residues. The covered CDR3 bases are TGTGCCAGCAGCACATACAATGAG. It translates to CASSTYNE. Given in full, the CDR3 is CASSTYNEQFF.